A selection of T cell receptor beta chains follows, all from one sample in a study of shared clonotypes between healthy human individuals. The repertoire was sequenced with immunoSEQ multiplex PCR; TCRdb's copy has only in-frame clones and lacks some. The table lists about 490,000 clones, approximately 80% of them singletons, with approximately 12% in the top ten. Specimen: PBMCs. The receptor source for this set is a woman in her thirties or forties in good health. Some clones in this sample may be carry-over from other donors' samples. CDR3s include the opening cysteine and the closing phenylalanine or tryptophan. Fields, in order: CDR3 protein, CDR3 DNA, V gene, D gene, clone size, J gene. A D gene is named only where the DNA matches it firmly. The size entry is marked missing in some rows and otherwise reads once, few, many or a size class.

CDR3: CSGSRGASSGNTIYF; DNA: TGCAGTGGTTCCAGGGGGGCCTCCTCTGGAAACACCATATATTTT; V: TRBV29-1; D: TRBD1; size: many; J: TRBJ1-3
CDR3: CASSQQGEQYF; DNA: TGTGCCAGCAGCCAACAGGGAGAGCAGTACTTC; V: TRBV7-2; D: .; size: .; J: TRBJ2-7
CDR3: CASTASRWDEQFF; DNA: TGTGCCAGCACGGCTAGCAGGTGGGATGAGCAGTTCTTC; V: TRBV5-8; D: .; size: .; J: TRBJ2-1
CDR3: CASSLGTATTDTQYF; DNA: TGCGCCAGCAGCTTGGGGACAGCAACCACAGATACGCAGTATTTT; V: TRBV5-1; D: .; size: .; J: TRBJ2-3
CDR3: CASSPNTGVLGEQFF; DNA: TGTGCCAGCTCACCAAATACAGGGGTTTTGGGTGAGCAGTTCTTC; V: TRBV18; D: TRBD1; size: .; J: TRBJ2-1
CDR3: CASSDGGRATYEQYF; DNA: TGCGCCAGCAGTGATGGCGGCAGGGCGACCTACGAGCAGTACTTC; V: TRBV10-2; D: .; size: .; J: TRBJ2-7
CDR3: CASSYGQGALSRTEAFF; DNA: TGTGCCAGCAGCTACGGACAGGGGGCTTTGAGCAGAACTGAAGCTTTCTTT; V: TRBV7-8; D: TRBD1; size: .; J: TRBJ1-1
CDR3: CASSGGLAGWDTGELFF; DNA: TGTGCCAGCAGCGGGGGACTAGCGGGATGGGACACCGGGGAGCTGTTTTTT; V: TRBV9; D: TRBD2; size: .; J: TRBJ2-2
CDR3: CASSYTRGYNEQFF; DNA: TGTGCCAGCAGTTATACACGGGGCTACAATGAGCAGTTCTTC; V: TRBV6-6; D: .; size: .; J: TRBJ2-1
CDR3: CASTTGGLAGSNTGELFF; DNA: TGTGCCAGCACGACAGGGGGACTAGCGGGCTCGAACACCGGGGAGCTGTTTTTT; V: TRBV28; D: TRBD2; size: .; J: TRBJ2-2
CDR3: CASSQDLLAGGTYEQYF; DNA: TGCGCCAGCAGCCAAGATTTACTAGCGGGGGGAACCTACGAGCAGTACTTC; V: TRBV4-3; D: TRBD2; size: .; J: TRBJ2-7
CDR3: CASSLRAGGEKLFF; DNA: TGTGCCAGCAGCTTACGTGCGGGCGGGGAAAAACTGTTTTTT; V: TRBV7-8; D: .; size: .; J: TRBJ1-4
CDR3: CASSSERGSTDTQYF; DNA: TGTGCCAGCAGCTCGGAGCGGGGCAGCACAGATACGCAGTATTTT; V: TRBV5-4; D: TRBD2; size: .; J: TRBJ2-3
CDR3: CASSLFPTGFSGNTIYF; DNA: TGTGCCAGCAGTTTATTCCCCACGGGGTTCTCTGGAAACACCATATATTTT; V: TRBV27; D: .; size: .; J: TRBJ1-3
CDR3: CASSLYSGRNTGELFF; DNA: TGTGCCAGCAGCCTTTATAGCGGGAGGAACACCGGGGAGCTGTTTTTT; V: TRBV7-3; D: TRBD2; size: .; J: TRBJ2-2
CDR3: CASSGLEETQYF; DNA: TGTGCCAGCAGCGGCCTTGAAGAGACCCAGTACTTC; V: TRBV11-3; D: .; size: .; J: TRBJ2-5
CDR3: CAISAETGSDDEQFF; DNA: TGTGCCATCAGCGCCGAGACAGGGTCTGACGATGAGCAGTTCTTC; V: TRBV10-3; D: TRBD1; size: .; J: TRBJ2-1
CDR3: CASSVATVASGSGNEQFF; DNA: TGTGCCAGCAGCGTAGCTACGGTGGCCAGCGGGAGTGGCAATGAGCAGTTCTTC; V: TRBV9; D: TRBD2; size: .; J: TRBJ2-1
CDR3: CASSEFEGATEAFF; DNA: TGCGCCAGCAGTGAGTTTGAGGGGGCCACTGAAGCTTTCTTT; V: TRBV10-1; D: TRBD1; size: .; J: TRBJ1-1
CDR3: CASSEPGREGTQYF; DNA: TGTGCCAGCAGCGAGCCGGGACGAGAAGGGACCCAGTACTTC; V: TRBV5-8; D: .; size: few; J: TRBJ2-5
CDR3: CASSTGAGEKLFF; DNA: TGTGCCAGCTCAACAGGGGCGGGTGAAAAACTGTTTTTT; V: TRBV18; D: TRBD1; size: .; J: TRBJ1-4
CDR3: CATRDRGDTQYF; DNA: TGTGCCACCCGGGACAGGGGAGATACGCAGTATTTT; V: TRBV2; D: TRBD1; size: few; J: TRBJ2-3
CDR3: CASRGRVGFEQFF; DNA: TGTGCCAGCAGGGGCCGGGTGGGCTTTGAGCAGTTCTTC; V: TRBV6-5; D: .; size: .; J: TRBJ2-1
CDR3: CASRDSSGNTIYF; DNA: TGTGCCAGCCGGGACAGCTCTGGAAACACCATATATTTT; V: TRBV5-6; D: TRBD1; size: .; J: TRBJ1-3